These 9 T cell receptor beta chains were sequenced from one sample in a study of post-analysis software for immune sequencing data. Findings of the study overall: Compared with controls, patients had more of roughly five TRBV segments, including TRBV5-6, TRBV5-1 and TRBV20-1.

The antigens of these receptors remain unknown. Built from TCR beta cDNA, the libraries had unique molecular identifiers in them. TCRdb itself ran the PCR reads through MiXCR, one entry per CDR3 protein. The sample comprises about 460,000 distinct CDR3 sequences, approximately 45% of which are singletons, and 9% to 13% rests with the top ten. The sample was blood. These receptors all stem from a girl aged 5 to 17 with multiple sclerosis.

CDR3 nucleotides: TGCAGTGCCGGAAGAGGGGGCGCGCGGCAGCCCCAGCATTTT. Amino acids: CSAGRGGARQPQHF. The chain is built from TRBV20-1 and TRBJ1-5, with 7 bases fitting TRBD1. Germline trimming cut 6 bases from V and 7 bases from J; bases unmatched to any gene: 12. CDR1 is DFQATT, CDR2 SNEGSKA, per germline (reference sequence). The CDR3 consists of 14 residues.

V usage is TRBV27 and J usage is TRBJ2-7; D unclear. Between the trimmed V and J ends, which lost 5 bases and 1 base, there was a span of 9 bases. Per the germline V gene, CDR1 is MNHEY and CDR2 is SMNVEV (reference sequence). The CDR3 runs 13 residues. CDR3 bases: TGTGCCAGCAGTCTGACGGAGTCCTACGAGCAGTACTTC. Protein product: CASSLTESYEQYF.

The chain uses TRBV12-3 or TRBV12-4 and TRBJ2-5; 13 nucleotides agree with TRBD2. V was pared by 6 bases and J by 11 bases, with 21 bases of the junction left unmatched. The length of the CDR3 is 18 residues. The CDR3 spells CASSPEGLAGEVWNEQYF. As DNA, the CDR3 is TGTGCCAGCAGCCCAGAAGGACTAGCGGGAGAGGTGTGGAATGAGCAGTACTTC.

The chain joins TRBV28 to TRBJ1-1, with a weak D call TRBD1 (5 bases). Germline lookup yields CDR1 MDHEN and CDR2 SYDVKM. The CDR3 contains 16 residues. V was shortened by 1 base and J by 0 bases, with 12 bases between the two germline ends. The CDR3 sequence is CASSLFEGLMNTEAFF. The CDR3 DNA reads as TGTGCCAGCAGTTTATTTGAGGGACTCATGAACACTGAAGCTTTCTTT.

This clonotype occurred once. This chain connects TRBV28 to TRBJ1-2; D call uncertain. The CDR3 length is 16 residues. Germline CDR1 MDHEN, CDR2 SYDVKM. The ends were cut back, 0 bases at V and 3 bases at J, with 14 bases in the middle. For the CDR3, the DNA is TGTGCCAGCAGTTTATGGGCCCTCCGGCGGCACTATGGCTACACCTTC. It specifies CASSLWALRRHYGYTF.

This chain joins TRBV20-1 and TRBJ2-1, with 12 bases matching TRBD2. There are 15 residues in the CDR3. From germline, CDR1 is DFQATT and CDR2 SNEGSKA (reference sequence). CDR3 bases: TGCAGCCCAAGACTAGCGGGAGACATGTACAATGAGCAGTTCTTC. Translating gives CSPRLAGDMYNEQFF.

V is TRBV12-3 or TRBV12-4 and J is TRBJ2-1; 8 nucleotides agree with TRBD1. J was trimmed by 5 bases and V by 2 bases; bases with no gene match: 11. The CDR3 has 17 amino acids. This CDR3 is CASSLRQGPKVNNEQFF. The DNA for the CDR3 is TGTGCCAGCAGTTTACGACAGGGGCCAAAGGTAAACAATGAGCAGTTCTTC.

This clonotype was detected only a few times. CDR3 region: CASSKLAGVSNEQFF. CDR3 DNA: TGTGCCAGCAGTAAACTAGCGGGAGTAAGCAATGAGCAGTTCTTC. The chain has TRBV6-4 and TRBJ2-1; 11 bases line up with TRBD2. J lost 6 bases, V lost 5 bases, and 6 bases had no gene match. This CDR3 spans 15 amino acids. Germline CDR1 is MRHNA and CDR2 is SNTAGT.

This clonotype was seen more than once but under ten times. J is TRBJ2-1 and V is TRBV4-1; no clear D gene. CDR1 and CDR2 from the germline V gene are MGHRA and YSYEKL. V lost 1 base to trimming and J lost 1 base, with 8 bases between them. This CDR3 spans 15 amino acids. CDR3 coding DNA: TGCGCCAGCAGCCAAGGACTTAATTCCTACAATGAGCAGTTCTTC. Translated: CASSQGLNSYNEQFF.